The rows below give T cell receptor beta chains drawn from one sample of a study of blood T cell repertoires in COVID-19. TCRdb keeps only in-frame clones here, not all; method: immunoSEQ multiplex PCR. In the table there are around 100,000 clones, 75% to 90% of which are singletons. The sequenced material came from peripheral blood. These receptors were taken from an elderly woman with acute or convalescent COVID-19. Both conserved end residues are part of each CDR3. Each record gives: V gene, J gene, clone size, D gene, CDR3 protein, CDR3 DNA. D genes are given only for firm matches. Some rows have no size entry. The others give once, few or many, or a class for an expanded clone.

>TRBV28|TRBJ2-1|-|-
CASRIPGLYNEQFF
TGTGCCAGCAGAATACCGGGACTTTACAATGAGCAGTTCTTC
>TRBV6-5|TRBJ2-3|-|-
CASRGGGGTDTQYF
TGTGCCAGCAGGGGCGGGGGCGGCACAGATACGCAGTATTTT
>TRBV30|TRBJ1-6|-|TRBD1
CAWSGTGGNSPLHF
TGTGCCTGGAGTGGGACAGGGGGGAATTCACCCCTCCACTTT
>TRBV13|TRBJ2-7|-|-
CASSIRLDYEQYF
TGTGCCAGCAGCATCCGACTAGACTACGAGCAGTACTTC
>TRBV5-1|TRBJ1-2|-|-
CASSLATGPGGYTF
TGCGCCAGCAGCTTGGCCACAGGGCCGGGGGGCTACACCTTC
>TRBV5-1|TRBJ2-7|-|-
CASSLAGVDSYEQYF
TGCGCCAGCAGCTTGGCCGGGGTAGACTCCTACGAGCAGTACTTC
>TRBV2|TRBJ1-1|-|-
CASSQRTDLNTEAFF
TGTGCCAGCAGCCAGAGGACAGACTTGAACACTGAAGCTTTCTTT
>TRBV6-5|TRBJ1-2|-|TRBD1
CPEGQGNGNYGYTF
TGTCCCGAGGGACAGGGGAACGGTAACTATGGCTACACCTTC
>TRBV5-1|TRBJ1-1|-|TRBD1
CASRAQGQGEAFF
TGCGCCAGCAGAGCCCAGGGACAGGGTGAAGCTTTCTTT
>TRBV18|TRBJ2-7|-|TRBD1
CASSRPGTGVYEQYF
TGTGCCAGCTCAAGACCCGGGACAGGGGTCTACGAGCAGTACTTC
>TRBV28|TRBJ2-7|-|TRBD1
CASSPGPGQGIRQYF
TGTGCCAGCAGCCCGGGCCCGGGACAGGGGATACGGCAGTACTTC
>TRBV28|TRBJ1-1|-|-
CASSLYSTGGPGTEAFF
TGTGCCAGCAGTTTATATTCAACCGGGGGGCCTGGCACTGAAGCTTTCTTT
>TRBV5-8|TRBJ2-3|-|TRBD2
CASSLGLAGSTDTQYF
TGTGCCAGCAGCTTGGGACTAGCGGGGAGCACAGATACGCAGTATTTT
>TRBV19|TRBJ1-2|-|TRBD1
CASVSGQGKYGYTF
TGTGCCAGTGTTTCGGGACAGGGAAAGTATGGCTACACCTTC
>TRBV5-1|TRBJ1-1|-|TRBD1
CASSLDRGMSTEAFF
TGCGCCAGCAGTTTGGACAGGGGAATGAGCACTGAAGCTTTCTTT
>TRBV7-9|TRBJ1-2|-|-
CASSPGGSYGYTF
TGTGCCAGCAGCCCCGGGGGGTCCTATGGCTACACCTTC
>TRBV18|TRBJ2-5|-|TRBD2
CASSPRRGGQETQYF
TGTGCCAGCTCACCAAGGCGGGGGGGCCAAGAGACCCAGTACTTC
>TRBV9|TRBJ2-5|-|TRBD2
CASSVLAGGQETQYF
TGTGCCAGCAGCGTACTAGCGGGGGGACAAGAGACCCAGTACTTC
>TRBV2|TRBJ1-6|-|TRBD1
CASRKRQGLDSPLHF
TGTGCCAGCAGGAAAAGACAGGGTTTGGATTCACCCCTCCACTTT
>TRBV6-4|TRBJ1-1|-|-
CASSPYLGQRNTEAFF
TGTGCCAGCAGTCCATACCTTGGACAGCGGAACACTGAAGCTTTCTTT
>TRBV11-2|TRBJ1-5|once|-
CASSLGGGLGPQHF
TGTGCCAGCAGCTTAGGGGGGGGGTTAGGGCCCCAGCATTTT
>TRBV6-4|TRBJ2-7|-|TRBD1
CASSDCGQAASYEQYF
TGTGCCAGCAGTGACTGCGGACAGGCAGCCTCCTACGAGCAGTACTTC
>TRBV7-9|TRBJ2-7|-|TRBD2
CASKAGEGSYEQYF
TGTGCCAGCAAAGCGGGGGAGGGTTCCTACGAGCAGTACTTC
>TRBV7-9|TRBJ1-5|-|-
CASSGGWGQPQHF
TGTGCCAGCAGTGGGGGGTGGGGTCAGCCCCAGCATTTT
>TRBV7-2|TRBJ1-6|-|-
CASSAQGSLNSPLHF
TGTGCCAGCAGCGCCCAGGGGTCTCTCAATTCACCCCTCCACTTT
>TRBV12-5|TRBJ2-7|-|-
CASGYFKGLDSYEQYF
TGTGCTAGTGGTTATTTTAAGGGGCTCGACTCCTACGAGCAGTACTTC
>TRBV30|TRBJ1-1|-|TRBD1
CAWTPGGFTEAFF
TGTGCCTGGACTCCAGGGGGCTTTACTGAAGCTTTCTTT